These 14 T cell receptor beta chains were all obtained from the same sample, sequenced in a study of PD-L1 blockade in urothelial cancer. Measured with immunoSEQ multiplex PCR; TCRdb has only the in-frame clones, and not every one. The table shows fewer than 100,000 clones, with around 81% occurring only once. Time point specified: pretreatment peripheral blood. Material: PBMCs, obtained around atezolizumab (anti-PD-L1) treatment. The receptors stem from a man aged 35 to 55 with urothelial cancer.

The chain couples TRBV4-2 to TRBJ1-1, with 10 bases aligning to TRBD1. The CDR3 is made up of 13 amino acids. J was trimmed by 10 bases and V by 6 bases; bases with no gene match: 8. Germline lookup yields CDR1 LGHNA and CDR2 YNFKEQ. The CDR3 loop reads CASRPGQGRSAFF. CDR3 bases: TGTGCCAGCAGGCCGGGACAGGGGCGTTCAGCTTTCTTT.

This chain links TRBV29-1 with TRBJ1-1; the D is unclear. Germline CDR1 SQVTM, CDR2 ANQGSEA. Trimming shortened V by 4 bases and J by 2 bases, and 5 bases separated the two germline ends. This CDR3 has 11 residues. CDR3 in DNA: TGCAGCGTTGGGAGAAACACTGAAGCTTTCTTT. This codes for CSVGRNTEAFF.

The V gene is TRBV28, the J gene TRBJ2-5; D is undetermined. From germline, CDR1 is MDHEN and CDR2 SYDVKM. Trimming removed 1 base from V and 5 bases from J, with 14 bases in between. This CDR3 spans 15 amino acids. The CDR3 nucleotides are TGTGCCAGCAGTTTATCCGCCCCCCTGAGGGAGACCCAGTACTTC. Translation gives CASSLSAPLRETQYF. The full variable domain, rest sourced from reference TRBV28 and TRBJ2-5, is DVKVTQSSRYLVKRTGEKVFLECVQDMDHENMFWYRQDPGLGLRLIYFSYDVKMKEKGDIPEGYSVSREKKERFSLILESASTNQTSMYLCASSLSAPLRETQYFGPGTRLLVL.

This chain connects TRBV9 to TRBJ2-1; 10 bases match TRBD2. Trimming removed 2 bases from V and 10 bases from J; junction bases left unmatched: 12. Germline V gene data show CDR1 as SGDLS and CDR2 as YYNGEE. The CDR3 is 16 amino acids. The CDR3 loop reads CASSVGAGGPLREQFF. CDR3 nucleotides: TGTGCCAGCAGCGTGGGAGCGGGAGGGCCTCTCCGGGAGCAGTTCTTC.

The chain links TRBV6-1 to TRBJ2-3; 8 bases are shared with TRBD2. Germline V CDR1 and CDR2: MNHNS, SASEGT. This CDR3 comprises 16 residues. Trimming took 4 bases from V and 0 from J; bases not matched to a gene: 6. The CDR3: CASSASSGLSTDTQYF. The CDR3 DNA sequence: TGTGCCAGCAGTGCTTCTAGCGGGCTTAGCACAGATACGCAGTATTTT.

The chain combines TRBV5-4 with TRBJ1-1, with 7 positions matching TRBD1. This CDR3 has 15 amino acids. The junction had 12 bases not matched to a gene; V was cut back by 4 bases and J by 6 bases. Germline V gives CDR1 SGHNT, CDR2 YYREEE (reference sequence). The CDR3 sequence is CASSGSGTERSEAFF. CDR3 coding DNA: TGTGCCAGCAGCGGATCCGGGACAGAGCGTTCTGAAGCTTTCTTT.

The V and J genes are TRBV4-1 and TRBJ2-2; TRBD1 matches at 11 bases. The CDR3 is made up of 17 amino acids. With 1 base clipped from V and 4 bases from J, the junction kept 5 bases outside the gene matches. Per the germline V gene, CDR1 is MGHRA and CDR2 is YSYEKL. DNA for the CDR3: TGCGCCAGCAGCCAAGTTGGGACAGGGGGGGCCACCGGGGAGCTGTTTTTT. Translation gives CASSQVGTGGATGELFF.

This clone was seen just once. The CDR3 reads CASSKSITAGTEAFF. The CDR3, as DNA: TGTGCCAGCAGTAAGTCGATAACTGCGGGGACTGAAGCTTTCTTT. V usage is TRBV6-5 and J usage is TRBJ1-1; D is undetermined. The germline V and J ends were trimmed by 5 bases and 5 bases, with 18 bases remaining between them. From germline, CDR1 is MNHEY and CDR2 SVGAGI. The CDR3 is made up of 15 amino acids.

This clone has more than one count but fewer than ten. This sequence joins TRBV5-6 and TRBJ2-7; 8 nucleotides agree with TRBD1. The CDR3 is made up of 14 amino acids. Trimming cost V 2 bases and J 4 bases; bases outside gene matches: 5. Germline CDR1 is SGHDT and CDR2 is YYEEEE. CDR3 in DNA: TGTGCCAGCAGCTTTACGGACAGGGCTTACGAGCAGTACTTC. As protein: CASSFTDRAYEQYF.

V and J are TRBV27 and TRBJ2-2, with 8 bases identical to TRBD2. Germline CDR1 reads MNHEY; CDR2 reads SMNVEV (reference sequence). CDR3 length equals 15 residues. Trimming cost V 2 bases and J 6 bases; bases outside gene matches: 5. CDR3 amino acids: CASSLRPGGSGELFF. CDR3 DNA: TGTGCCAGCAGTTTACGCCCGGGGGGGTCCGGGGAGCTGTTTTTT.

This clone showed up many times. The V call is TRBV14, the J call TRBJ1-2; D unclear. The CDR3 covers 14 residues. V lost 1 base and J 0 bases, leaving 6 bases between the germline ends. Germline values: CDR1 SGHDN, CDR2 FVKESK. CDR3 protein: CASSQGVANYGYTF. DNA for the CDR3: TGTGCCAGCAGCCAAGGTGTAGCTAACTATGGCTACACCTTC.

DNA of the CDR3: TGTGCCATCAGTGAGTCCGAGCTTTATAGCAATCAGCCCCAGCATTTT. Encoded protein: CAISESELYSNQPQHF. V usage is TRBV10-3 and J usage is TRBJ1-5; D gene unclear. The CDR3 runs 16 residues. Germline V gene data show CDR1 as ENHRY and CDR2 as SYGVKD. Trimming stripped 0 bases from V and 0 bases from J, with 9 bases between.

This chain links TRBV25-1 with TRBJ2-1, with TRBD1 matching over 9 bases. The germline V gene has CDR1 MGHDK and CDR2 SYGVNS. Unmatched junction bases numbered 4, after V lost 4 bases and J lost 0 bases. This CDR3 has 16 residues. CDR3 loop: CASSGDRESSYNEQFF. The CDR3 DNA sequence: TGTGCCAGCAGTGGGGACAGGGAGAGCTCCTACAATGAGCAGTTCTTC.

This sequence joins TRBV27 and TRBJ2-7; 12 positions match TRBD1. Trimming cost V 5 bases and J 5 bases; bases outside gene matches: 19. This CDR3 is 19 amino acids long. CDR1 MNHEY and CDR2 SMNVEV come from the germline V gene (reference sequence). The CDR3 nucleotides are TGTGCCAGCAGTGCCCGGGACAGGGGGCGAATTTTTGGGAAGAACGAGCAGTACTTC. As protein: CASSARDRGRIFGKNEQYF.